This T cell receptor (beta chain) was identified during a study of cytomegalovirus exposure and HLA in healthy donors. Both 60 Vbeta primers and 13 Jbeta primers went into the PCR. This table comes from immunoSEQ multiplex PCR, and its TCRdb copy is limited to in-frame clones, with some not included. The profile covers just under 95,000 clones, with 65% to 85% appearing a single time and about 1.2% taken by the ten largest. Germline V gene data show CDR1 as MNHEY and CDR2 as SVGAGI. Trimming at V came to 5 bases and at J to 5 bases, leaving 5 bases not matched to a gene. The CDR3 sequence is 13 residues long.

The material sequenced was PBMCs. The receptor's source is a girl aged 2 to 9 in good health and CMV-seropositive. J is TRBJ1-1 and V is TRBV6-5; TRBD1 matches 7 bases. CDR3 amino acids: CASSTQGKTEAFF. The CDR3 nucleotides read TGTGCCAGCAGTACACAGGGGAAGACTGAAGCTTTCTTT.